This T cell receptor (beta chain) was captured by sequencing in a study of cytomegalovirus exposure and HLA in healthy donors. Study observations and caveats: Researchers reported from a later analysis that most CMV-associated TCR beta chains appeared HLA-restricted. Most of the TCR beta V segments (in an earlier analysis) were productive either about 87% or about 30% of the time.

A note on this clone: Its antigen is currently unknown.

Primers: 60 Vbeta forward and 13 Jbeta reverse. Per the original data handling: A later analysis counted tens of millions of unique TCR beta chains, some 12 million shared. Produced via immunoSEQ multiplex PCR; TCRdb's table is partial and in-frame only. The V and J calls and clone size were taken over from that table, and D and trimming were inferred from the DNA. The sample comprises 140,000 to 150,000 clones, approximately 80% of which are singletons, and about 4.1% rests with the top ten. The CDR3 is made up of 19 amino acids. Germline CDR1 SGHRS, CDR2 YFSETQ. J gave up 2 bases and V 0 bases, and 13 bases lay outside the gene matches.

Sequenced: PBMCs. The chain links TRBV5-1 to TRBJ2-4; 8 nucleotides line up with TRBD2. The sequence was collected from a woman aged 35 to 49 in good health and CMV-seropositive. The CDR3 loop is CASSLGTSSPTRTKNIQYF. DNA for the CDR3: TGCGCCAGCAGCTTGGGGACTAGCAGCCCCACTAGAACCAAAAACATTCAGTACTTC.